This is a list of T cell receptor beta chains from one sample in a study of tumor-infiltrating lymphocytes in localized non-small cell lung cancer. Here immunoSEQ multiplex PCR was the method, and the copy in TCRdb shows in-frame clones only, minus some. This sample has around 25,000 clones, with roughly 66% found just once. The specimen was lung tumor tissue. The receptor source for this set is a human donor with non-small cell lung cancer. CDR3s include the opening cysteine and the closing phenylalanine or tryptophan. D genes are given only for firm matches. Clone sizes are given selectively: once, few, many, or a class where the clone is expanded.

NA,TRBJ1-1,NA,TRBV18,CASSPNQLQGYTEAFF,TGTGCCAGCTCACCAAACCAACTCCAGGGGTACACTGAAGCTTTCTTT
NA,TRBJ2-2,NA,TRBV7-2,CASSRDYTGELFF,TGTGCCAGCAGCCGGGATTACACCGGGGAGCTGTTTTTT
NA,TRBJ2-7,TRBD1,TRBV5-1,CASREGTGGAREQYF,TGCGCCAGCAGGGAGGGGACAGGGGGCGCGAGGGAGCAGTACTTC
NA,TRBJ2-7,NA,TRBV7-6,CASSSRGTAGYEQYF,TGTGCCAGCAGCTCCCGCGGGACTGCGGGTTACGAGCAGTACTTC
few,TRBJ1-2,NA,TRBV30,CAWSRDYGYTF,TGTGCCTGGTCTCGGGACTATGGCTACACCTTC
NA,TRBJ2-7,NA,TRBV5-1,CASSFDRAYEQYF,TGCGCCAGCAGCTTCGACAGAGCCTACGAGCAGTACTTC
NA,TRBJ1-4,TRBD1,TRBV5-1,CASSDGTGTNEKLFF,TGCGCCAGCAGCGACGGGACAGGGACTAATGAAAAACTGTTTTTT
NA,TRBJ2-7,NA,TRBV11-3,CASSAGLSDYEQYF,TGTGCCAGCAGCGCGGGACTCTCTGACTACGAGCAGTACTTC
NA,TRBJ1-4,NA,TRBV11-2,CASSFGGNEKLFF,TGTGCCAGCAGCTTTGGCGGTAATGAAAAACTGTTTTTT
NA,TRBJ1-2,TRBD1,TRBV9,CASSVVPGQGYGYTF,TGTGCCAGCAGCGTAGTCCCGGGACAGGGCTATGGCTACACCTTC
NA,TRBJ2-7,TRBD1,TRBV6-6,CASSSGTGNRYEQYF,TGTGCCAGCAGTAGTGGGACAGGGAATCGTTACGAGCAGTACTTC
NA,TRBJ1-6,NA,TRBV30,CAWSVTGIGNSPLHF,TGTGCCTGGAGTGTAACCGGGATAGGAAATTCACCCCTCCACTTT
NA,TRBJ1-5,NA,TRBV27,CASSIRSNQPQHF,TGTGCCAGCAGTATTAGGAGCAATCAGCCCCAGCATTTT
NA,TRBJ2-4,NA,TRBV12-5,CASGLGENIQYF,TGTGCTAGTGGTTTAGGTGAAAACATTCAGTACTTC
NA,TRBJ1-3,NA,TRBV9,CASSAQDGDTIYF,TGTGCCAGCAGCGCCCAGGACGGGGACACCATATATTTT
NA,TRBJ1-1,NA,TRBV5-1,CASSLDGGATEAFF,TGCGCCAGCAGCTTGGACGGGGGCGCGACTGAAGCTTTCTTT
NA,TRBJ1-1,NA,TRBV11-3,CASSFDINTEAFF,TGTGCCAGCAGCTTCGACATAAACACTGAAGCTTTCTTT
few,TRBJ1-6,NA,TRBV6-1,CASSGRSLNSPLHF,TGTGCCAGCAGTGGCAGGTCTCTTAATTCACCCCTCCACTTT
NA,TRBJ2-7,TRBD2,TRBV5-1,CASSGLGGDGSYEQYF,TGCGCCAGCAGCGGGCTCGGGGGGGATGGATCCTACGAGCAGTACTTC
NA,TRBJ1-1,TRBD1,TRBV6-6,CASSPQGGTEAFF,TGTGCCAGCAGTCCCCAGGGGGGCACTGAAGCTTTCTTT
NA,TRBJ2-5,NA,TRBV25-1,CASSFQETQYF,TGTGCCAGCAGTTTCCAAGAGACCCAGTACTTC
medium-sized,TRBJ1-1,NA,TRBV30,CAWSVQLNTEAFF,TGTGCCTGGAGTGTACAGCTGAACACTGAAGCTTTCTTT
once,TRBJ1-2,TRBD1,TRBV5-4,CASSLDWDRRGYTF,TGTGCCAGCAGCTTGGATTGGGACAGGCGGGGCTACACCTTC
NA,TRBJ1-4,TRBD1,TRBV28,CASSSRTGRSEKLFF,TGTGCCAGCAGTTCCCGGACAGGTCGGAGCGAAAAACTGTTTTTT
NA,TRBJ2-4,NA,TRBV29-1,CSVWTFRTSNIQYF,TGCAGCGTTTGGACCTTCAGGACCTCGAACATTCAGTACTTC
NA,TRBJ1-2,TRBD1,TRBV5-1,CASSTAGTGDGYTF,TGCGCCAGCAGCACGGCCGGGACAGGGGACGGCTACACCTTC
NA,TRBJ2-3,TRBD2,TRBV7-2,CASSFGSGGTDTQYF,TGTGCCAGCAGCTTTGGTAGCGGGGGCACAGATACGCAGTATTTT
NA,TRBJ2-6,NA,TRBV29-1,CSVASQGGTGANVLTF,TGCAGCGTCGCTAGCCAAGGGGGGACTGGGGCCAACGTCCTGACTTTC
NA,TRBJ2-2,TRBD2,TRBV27,CASRLAGGTGELFF,TGTGCCAGCAGATTAGCGGGGGGCACCGGGGAGCTGTTTTTT
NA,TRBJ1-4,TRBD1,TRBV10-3,CAISESGTGLDELFF,TGTGCCATCAGTGAGTCGGGGACAGGGTTGGATGAGCTGTTTTTT
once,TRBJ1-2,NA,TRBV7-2,CASSLKVRPDGYTF,TGTGCCAGCAGCTTAAAGGTTCGGCCGGATGGCTACACCTTC
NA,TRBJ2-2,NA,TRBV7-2,CASRSGVTNTGELFF,TGTGCCAGCAGGTCGGGGGTTACGAACACCGGGGAGCTGTTTTTT
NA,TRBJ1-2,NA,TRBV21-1,CASSKKGTGGRDGYTF,TGTGCCAGCAGCAAAAAAGGGACAGGGGGCCGTGATGGCTACACCTTC
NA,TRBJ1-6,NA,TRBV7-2,CASSLAGAYNSPLHF,TGTGCCAGCAGCTTAGCGGGAGCCTATAATTCACCCCTCCACTTT
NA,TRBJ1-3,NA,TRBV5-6,CASSLGGAGNTIYF,TGTGCCAGCAGCTTGGGTGGGGCCGGAAACACCATATATTTT
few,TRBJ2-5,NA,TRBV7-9,CASSSYYRQGETQYF,TGTGCCAGCAGCTCTTACTACCGGCAGGGGGAGACCCAGTACTTC
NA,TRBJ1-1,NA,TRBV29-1,CSVPVRNTEAFF,TGCAGCGTCCCCGTGAGGAACACTGAAGCTTTCTTT
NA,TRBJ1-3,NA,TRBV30,CACPGPSGNTIYF,TGTGCCTGCCCGGGCCCCTCTGGAAACACCATATATTTT
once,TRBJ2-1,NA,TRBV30,CAWSGRRGRLSSSSYNEQFF,TGTGCCTGGAGTGGACGGAGGGGTCGTTTGTCCTCCAGCTCCTACAATGAGCAGTTCTTC
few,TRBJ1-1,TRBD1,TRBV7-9,CASSRGPRQGFQEAFF,TGTGCCAGCAGCCGTGGGCCCCGACAGGGATTCCAGGAAGCTTTCTTT
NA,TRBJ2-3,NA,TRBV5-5,CASSLGPLDTQYF,TGTGCCAGCAGCTTGGGCCCCTTGGATACGCAGTATTTT
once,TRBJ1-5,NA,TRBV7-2,CASRQGRDSNQPQHF,TGTGCCAGCCGACAAGGAAGAGATAGCAATCAGCCCCAGCATTTT
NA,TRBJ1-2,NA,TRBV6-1,CASSEAGLIYGYTF,TGTGCCAGCAGTGAAGCGGGCTTGATCTATGGCTACACCTTC
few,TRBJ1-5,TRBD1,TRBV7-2,CASSLGDRGDQPQHF,TGTGCCAGCAGCTTAGGGGACAGGGGGGATCAGCCCCAGCATTTT
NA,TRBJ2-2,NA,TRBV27,CASKRVPRLTGELFF,TGTGCCAGCAAGCGGGTCCCCAGGTTGACCGGGGAGCTGTTTTTT